This T cell receptor beta chain was found in a study of blood T cells in healthy people across ages (dated by TCRdb to about 2015). For context, the study as a whole: In model experiments, roughly one uniquely barcoded TCR beta cDNA molecule per two T cells was captured by template switching. Age-related changes in TCR beta repertoire diversity were measured in the study by deep sequencing normalized with unique cDNA molecular identifiers. Donors were grouped into four age groups: young (average about 15 years), middle-aged (about 38), aged (roughly 67) and long-lived (about 89). To avoid experimental bias, donors of different ages were distributed randomly across sequencing lanes. The study analyzed two additional independent replicas of 1 million unique cDNA reads from the same blood draw for two donors, one aged 18 to 30 and one aged 80 or older.

The 39 donors, aged 6 to 90 years, were systemically healthy Caucasian individuals from Russia. Roughly 10 milliliters of peripheral blood were collected from each donor into EDTA-treated Vacutainer tubes. Ficoll-Paque density-gradient centrifugation was used to isolate PBMCs, with at least 7 million per sample. Trizol reagent was used to extract total RNA from the PBMCs, yielding at least 5.5 micrograms per sample. The percentages of naive CD45RAhigh/CD27high T cells were determined by flow cytometry on a PBMC aliquot from every donor. About this clonotype itself: What this receptor recognizes is not known. No much larger clone is present one base from it, and per-base qualities are unavailable.

Findings and caveats that apply to the study as a whole: Total diversity estimates from one million sequenced T cells were considered lower bounds and underestimates. Donor CMV infection status was unknown, potentially confounding age-related changes in expanded clonotypes. Since profiling was done on bulk unsorted PBMCs, naive and antigen-experienced compartments could not be conclusively compared. A strong correlation was found between observed TCR beta diversity and the percentage of naive T cells measured by flow cytometry. Compared with the aged group, the long-lived group had more naive CD4+ T cells, fewer expanded clones and increased TCR diversity, a pattern suggesting age selection. Observed TCR beta diversity per million T cells fell roughly linearly with age, and a significant reduction was already apparent by age roughly 40.

Library preparation used 5' RACE. Instrument used: Illumina HiSeq 2500. A second roughly 7 to 12 cycle PCR used a sample-barcoded 5' primer and a J-beta primer mix. A unique molecular identifier was introduced onto each TCR beta cDNA molecule by a template-switch 5' adaptor carrying 12 random nucleotides. Each sample yielded at least 2.5 million CDR3-containing paired-end reads. All of the RNA was converted into first-strand cDNA using the Mint cDNA synthesis kit, with a TRBC-specific oligonucleotide serving as the primer. After uracil-DNA glycosylase treatment, a first 18-cycle PCR used universal primers M1SS and BC2_uni_R on all cDNA. In the original analysis: Each sample was normalized by randomly selecting 1 million high-quality reads, each carrying a distinct molecular identifier. Reads with shared molecular identifiers were discarded instead of being binned into consensus sequences. MiTCR, set to a Q25 quality threshold and the strictest error-elimination algorithm, was used for CDR3 identification, clonotype clustering and error correction. A nonparametric unseen species model using Euler transformation provided a lower-bound estimate of total TCR beta diversity. TCRdb reran the public reads through fastp at Q25 and MiXCR, keeping productive beta chains. CDR3 protein sequences are deduplicated, and each keeps its most common genes and DNA. What appears here as the V and J calls and clone size reflects TCRdb's work, not the paper's. Here the sample has 700,000 to 800,000 distinct CDR3 sequences; roughly 47% occur a single time. About 20% of the sample lies in the top ten.

The CDR3, cysteine through phenylalanine, is 14 amino acids long. CDR3 DNA only is kept here, 42 bases in frame from base 1. Trimming costs V 0 bases and J 5 bases, and their ends lie 11 bases apart. The CDR1 and CDR2 encoded by the germline V gene are SGHRS and YFSETQ. The sequence joins TRBV5-1 to TRBJ2-5; a tentative D match to TRBD1 spans 5 bases. The receptor's source is a woman aged 55-70 years in good health. The sequencing input was blood. The CDR3: CASSLGRVEETQYF. The bases read TGCGCCAGCAGCTTGGGCAGGGTGGAGGAGACCCAGTACTTC.